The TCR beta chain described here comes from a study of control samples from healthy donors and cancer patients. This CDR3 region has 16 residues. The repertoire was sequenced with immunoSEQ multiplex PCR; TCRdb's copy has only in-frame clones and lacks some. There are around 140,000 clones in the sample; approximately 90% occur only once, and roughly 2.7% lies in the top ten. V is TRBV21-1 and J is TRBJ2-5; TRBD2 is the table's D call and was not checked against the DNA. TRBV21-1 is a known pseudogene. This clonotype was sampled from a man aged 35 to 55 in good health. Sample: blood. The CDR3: CASSKRTGGCQETQYF. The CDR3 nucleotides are TGTGCCAGCAGCAAAAGGACGGGGGGTTGCCAAGAGACCCAGTACTTC.